This entry features one TCR beta chain sequence. What it recognizes is unknown. The CDR3 runs to 13 residues. Trimming stripped 8 bases from V and 4 bases from J, with 9 bases between. From germline, CDR1 is SGHDN and CDR2 FVKESK. Here immunoSEQ multiplex PCR was the method, and the copy in TCRdb shows in-frame clones only, minus some. The table has more than 50,000 clones, approximately 83% seen once. The record originates from a study of OX40 agonist ivuxolimab in advanced cancers. Study-wide background: Patients were treated with intravenous ivuxolimab, dosed at 0.01 to 10 mg/kg and infused every 2 weeks. At roughly 83% male, the cohort had a mean age of around 56 years, ranging from 23 to 79.

Study conclusions and caveats: CD4+ and CD8+ blood T cells expanded clonally by week 6 at 0.1 to 3.0 mg/kg.

The chain carries TRBV14 and TRBJ2-6; D call uncertain. This clonotype was sampled from an adult with an advanced solid tumor such as melanoma, head and neck, liver or kidney cancer. The source material was CD4+ or CD8+ T cells sorted from blood, sampled in a trial of the OX40 agonist ivuxolimab. The CDR3 region is CASGYGGANVLTF. The CDR3 DNA is TGTGCCAGCGGATACGGGGGGGCCAACGTCCTGACTTTC.